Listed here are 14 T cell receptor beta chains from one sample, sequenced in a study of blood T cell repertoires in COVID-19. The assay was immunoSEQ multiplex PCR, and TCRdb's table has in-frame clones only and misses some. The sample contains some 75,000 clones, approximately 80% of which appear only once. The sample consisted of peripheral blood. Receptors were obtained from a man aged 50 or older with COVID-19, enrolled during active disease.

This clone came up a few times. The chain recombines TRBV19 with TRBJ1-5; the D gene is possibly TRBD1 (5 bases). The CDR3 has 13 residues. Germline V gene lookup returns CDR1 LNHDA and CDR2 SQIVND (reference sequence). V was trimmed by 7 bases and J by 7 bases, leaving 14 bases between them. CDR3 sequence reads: CASTDGGGQPQHF. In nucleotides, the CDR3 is TGTGCCAGTACCGACGGGGGGGGGCAGCCCCAGCATTTT.

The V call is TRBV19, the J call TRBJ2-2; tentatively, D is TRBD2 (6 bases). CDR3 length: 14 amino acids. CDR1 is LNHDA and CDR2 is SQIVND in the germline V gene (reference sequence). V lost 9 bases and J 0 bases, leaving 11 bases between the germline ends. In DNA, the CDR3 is TGTGCCAGCTCGGGACTTACGAACACCGGGGAGCTGTTTTTT. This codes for CASSGLTNTGELFF.

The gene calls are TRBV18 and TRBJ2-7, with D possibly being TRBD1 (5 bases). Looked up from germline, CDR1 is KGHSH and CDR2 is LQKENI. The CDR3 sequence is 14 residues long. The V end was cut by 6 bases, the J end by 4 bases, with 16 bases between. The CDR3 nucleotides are TGTGCCAGCTCGCCTCAGGGTATCGGGTACGAGCAGTACTTC. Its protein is CASSPQGIGYEQYF.

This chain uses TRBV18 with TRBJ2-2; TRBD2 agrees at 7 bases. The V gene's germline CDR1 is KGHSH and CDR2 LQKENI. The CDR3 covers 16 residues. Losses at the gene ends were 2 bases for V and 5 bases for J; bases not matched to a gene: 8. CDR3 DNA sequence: TGTGCCAGCTCACCATCGACAGCGGGATTGACCGGGGAGCTGTTTTTT. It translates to CASSPSTAGLTGELFF.

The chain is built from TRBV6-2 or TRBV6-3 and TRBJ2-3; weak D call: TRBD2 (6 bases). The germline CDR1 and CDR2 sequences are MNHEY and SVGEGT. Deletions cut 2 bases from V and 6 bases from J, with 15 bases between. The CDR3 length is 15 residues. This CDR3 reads CASSYGGFTLDTQYF. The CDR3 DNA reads TGTGCCAGCAGTTACGGGGGGTTCACCTTGGATACGCAGTATTTT.

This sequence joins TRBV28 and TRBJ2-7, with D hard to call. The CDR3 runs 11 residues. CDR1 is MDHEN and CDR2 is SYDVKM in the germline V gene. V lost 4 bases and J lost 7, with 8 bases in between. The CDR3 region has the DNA TGTGCCAGCAGTTCCCCCATGGAGCAGTACTTC. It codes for CASSSPMEQYF.

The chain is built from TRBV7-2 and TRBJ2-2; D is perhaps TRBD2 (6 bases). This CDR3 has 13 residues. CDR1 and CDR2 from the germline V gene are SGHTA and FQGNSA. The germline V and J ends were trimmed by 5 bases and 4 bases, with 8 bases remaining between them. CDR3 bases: TGTGCCAGCAGCGGGGGGTTCACCGGGGAGCTGTTTTTT. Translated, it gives CASSGGFTGELFF. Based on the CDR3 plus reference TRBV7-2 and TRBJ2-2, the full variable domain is GAGVSQSPSNKVTEKGKDVELRCDPISGHTALYWYRQSLGQGLEFLIYFQGNSAPDKSGLPSDRFSAERTGGSVSTLTIQRTQQEDSAVYLCASSGGFTGELFFGEGSRLTVL.

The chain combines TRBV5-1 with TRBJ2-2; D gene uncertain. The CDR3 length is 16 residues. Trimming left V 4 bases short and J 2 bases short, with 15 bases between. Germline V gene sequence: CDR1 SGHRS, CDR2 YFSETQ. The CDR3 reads CASSTGPRKNTGELFF. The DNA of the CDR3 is TGCGCCAGCAGCACTGGCCCCAGGAAAAACACCGGGGAGCTGTTTTTT.

The CDR3: CASSQQLDRARGGETQYF. Here the CDR3 DNA reads TGCGCCAGCAGTCAACAGCTTGACAGGGCGAGGGGTGGTGAGACCCAGTACTTC. V is TRBV23-1 and J is TRBJ2-5; TRBD1 matches 7 bases. TRBV23-1 is marked as an open reading frame, function uncertain. The length of the CDR3 is 18 residues. Unmatched junction bases numbered 17, after V lost 2 bases and J lost 5 bases.

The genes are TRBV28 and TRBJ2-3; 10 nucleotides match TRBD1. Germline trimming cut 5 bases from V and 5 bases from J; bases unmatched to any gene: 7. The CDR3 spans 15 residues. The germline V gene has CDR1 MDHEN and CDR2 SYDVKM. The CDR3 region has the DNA TGTGCCAGCAGTCCCGGGGGACAGGGGAGAGATACGCAGTATTTT. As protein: CASSPGGQGRDTQYF. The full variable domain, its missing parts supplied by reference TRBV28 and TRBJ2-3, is DVKVTQSSRYLVKRTGEKVFLECVQDMDHENMFWYRQDPGLGLRLIYFSYDVKMKEKGDIPEGYSVSREKKERFSLILESASTNQTSMYLCASSPGGQGRDTQYFGPGTRLTVL.

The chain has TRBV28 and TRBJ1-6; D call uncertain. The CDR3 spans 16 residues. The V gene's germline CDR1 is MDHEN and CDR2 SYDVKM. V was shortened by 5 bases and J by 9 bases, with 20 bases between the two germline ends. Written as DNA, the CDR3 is TGTGCCAGCAGTCCCTCCCTGGGAGGTTTAGGTTCACCCCTCCACTTT. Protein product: CASSPSLGGLGSPLHF.

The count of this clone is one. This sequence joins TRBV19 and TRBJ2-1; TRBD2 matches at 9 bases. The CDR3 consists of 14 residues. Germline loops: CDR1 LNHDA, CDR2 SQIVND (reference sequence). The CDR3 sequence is CAIAPGLAINEQFF. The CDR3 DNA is TGTGCTATAGCACCGGGACTAGCCATTAATGAGCAGTTCTTC.

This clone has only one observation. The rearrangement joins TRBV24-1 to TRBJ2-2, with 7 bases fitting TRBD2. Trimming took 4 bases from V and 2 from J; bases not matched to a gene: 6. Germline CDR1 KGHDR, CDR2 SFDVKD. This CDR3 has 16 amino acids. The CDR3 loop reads CATSDSGVLNTGELFF. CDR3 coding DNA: TGTGCCACCAGTGACAGCGGGGTTCTCAACACCGGGGAGCTGTTTTTT.

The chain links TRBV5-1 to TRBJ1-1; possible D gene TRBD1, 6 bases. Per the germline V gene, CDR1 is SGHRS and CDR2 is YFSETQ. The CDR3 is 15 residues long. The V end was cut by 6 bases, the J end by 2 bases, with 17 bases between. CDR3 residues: CASTPVTGKNTEAFF. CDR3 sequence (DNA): TGCGCCAGCACCCCTGTGACAGGCAAAAACACTGAAGCTTTCTTT.